The entry below gives a single TCR beta chain sequence along with its context. Its antigen is not identified. The second PCR ran about 6 to 12 cycles with a sample-barcoded 5' primer and J-beta primers. TCRdb called the 5' RACE reads again in MiXCR, with one record for every CDR3 protein. The sample lists around 800,000 distinct CDR3 sequences, roughly 25% occurring once. This sample is part of a study of blood T cells in healthy people across ages. Study-wide results and limits: A roughly linear age-dependent decrease characterized TCR beta diversity per million T cells.

The CDR3 is 13 residues long. The J segment lost 6 bases and the V segment lost 6 bases, leaving 4 bases of the junction unmatched. The sample was also linked to a second study, of T cells of mothers and their children.

The origin of this receptor is a boy under 18 in good health. Specimen: blood. V is TRBV12-3 or TRBV12-4 and J is TRBJ1-4; 7 nucleotides align to TRBD1. CDR3 nucleotides: TGTGCCAGCAGGACAGGGCCCTATGAAAAACTGTTTTTT. It yields the protein CASRTGPYEKLFF.